Shown below are 21 T cell receptor beta chains from a single sample sequenced in a study of T cell repertoires in cytomegalovirus infection. Via MiXCR, TCRdb re-called the reads, giving one row per CDR3 protein. The repertoire holds just under 550,000 distinct CDR3 sequences, with around 27% as singletons. Sequenced input: PBMCs. All receptors come from a human donor in good health (CMV status not recorded). Some clones in this sample may be carry-over from other donors' samples.

This clonotype was seen ten or more times. This chain connects TRBV7-8 to TRBJ2-7; 9 nucleotides agree with TRBD2. Germline V gene sequence: CDR1 SGHVS, CDR2 FQNEAQ. V was pared by 5 bases and J by 1 base, with 6 bases of the junction left unmatched. This CDR3 spans 15 amino acids. CDR3 amino acids: CASSRTSDTSYEQYV. DNA for the CDR3: TGTGCCAGCAGCAGGACTAGCGACACGTCCTACGAGCAGTACGTC.

In its sample, this clonotype was seen a few times. The V call is TRBV4-2, the J call TRBJ2-7; TRBD1 might be the D (5 bases). V shed 2 bases and J shed 6 bases, with 14 bases lying between them. CDR1 is LGHNA, CDR2 YNFKEQ, per germline. The CDR3 has 14 residues. The DNA of the CDR3 is TGTGCCAGCAGCCAAACGGTCAGGGAAAGCGAGCAGTACTTC. As protein: CASSQTVRESEQYF.

This clonotype was seen more than once but under ten times. The CDR3 nucleotides are TGCGCCAGCAGCCAAGTCCCTGGACGGGCACAAGAGACCCAGTACTTC. This gives the protein CASSQVPGRAQETQYF. V gene TRBV4-1 combines with J gene TRBJ2-5; D call uncertain. Looked up from germline, CDR1 is MGHRA and CDR2 is YSYEKL. CDR3 size: 16 residues. V lost 1 base and J lost 2, with 14 bases in between.

This clonotype was seen at least ten times. The V and J genes are TRBV27 and TRBJ2-1, with TRBD1 identical over 7 bases. Trimming took 2 bases from V and 5 from J; bases not matched to a gene: 9. CDR1 and CDR2 (germline): MNHEY, SMNVEV (reference sequence). The CDR3 totals 16 residues. This CDR3 reads CASSLETGLGNNEQFF. Written as DNA, the CDR3 is TGTGCCAGCAGTTTAGAGACAGGGCTGGGGAACAATGAGCAGTTCTTC.

This clonotype was observed a handful of times. The chain employs TRBV11-2 and TRBJ2-4; TRBD1 matches at 11 bases. The germline V gene has CDR1 SGHAT and CDR2 FQNNGV. V lost 3 bases and J lost 0; bases outside the gene matches: 10. This CDR3 comprises 19 residues. The CDR3 nucleotides read TGTGCCAGCAGCTTTTATGGACAGGGGGCCCTCTTAGCCAAAAACATTCAGTACTTC. Its protein is CASSFYGQGALLAKNIQYF.

The chain recombines TRBV11-2 with TRBJ2-2; 15 nucleotides agree with TRBD2. Germline assignment: CDR1 SGHAT and CDR2 FQNNGV. There are 16 residues in the CDR3. J was trimmed by 7 bases and V by 5 bases; bases with no gene match: 5. CDR3 in amino acids: CASSPGTSGRIGELFF. As DNA, the CDR3 is TGTGCCAGCAGCCCCGGGACTAGCGGGAGGATCGGGGAGCTGTTTTTT.

The genes are TRBV19 and TRBJ2-6, with D hard to call. There are 19 residues in the CDR3. From germline, CDR1 is LNHDA and CDR2 SQIVND (reference sequence). V was clipped by 0 bases and J by 0 bases, with 15 bases between them. CDR3 sequence reads: CASSIDRPGLFSGANVLTF. DNA of the CDR3: TGTGCCAGTAGTATAGATCGTCCAGGCCTATTCTCTGGGGCCAACGTCCTGACTTTC.

This chain uses TRBV12-3 or TRBV12-4 with TRBJ2-1, with 12 bases fitting TRBD2. This CDR3 has 14 residues. Trimming removed 7 bases from V and 8 bases from J; junction bases left unmatched: 6. The CDR3 here is CASTRLAGVDEQFF. CDR3 DNA: TGTGCCAGCACCAGACTAGCGGGAGTGGATGAGCAGTTCTTC.

This clonotype occurred a few times. V gene TRBV28 combines with J gene TRBJ2-5; 8 nucleotides agree with TRBD2. The V gene end was trimmed by 5 bases and the J gene end by 3 bases; junction bases not matched to a gene: 8. This CDR3 is built from 15 residues. Germline values: CDR1 MDHEN, CDR2 SYDVKM. CDR3 DNA: TGTGCCAGCAGTACCCCGACTAGCGCAGAAGAGACCCAGTACTTC. Its protein is CASSTPTSAEETQYF.

The chain is built from TRBV6-2 or TRBV6-3 and TRBJ2-1, with 10 bases aligning to TRBD2. After removal of 4 bases from V and 7 bases from J, the junction contained 13 bases not matched to a gene. There are 17 residues in the CDR3. Germline lookup yields CDR1 MNHEY and CDR2 SVGEGT. The CDR3 DNA reads TGTGCCAGCAGTTCGTACGAACCGGGACTAGCGAGTAATGAGCAGTTCTTC. Residues: CASSSYEPGLASNEQFF.

The V gene is TRBV19, the J gene TRBJ2-7; the D is unclear. The CDR3 sequence is 13 residues long. With 0 bases removed from V and 0 bases from J, the gap between germline ends came to 3 bases. Germline CDR1 reads LNHDA; CDR2 reads SQIVND (reference sequence). Here the CDR3 reads CASSIDSSYEQYF. DNA for the CDR3: TGTGCCAGTAGTATAGACAGCTCCTACGAGCAGTACTTC. Looking up the rest from reference TRBV19 and TRBJ2-7 gives the full variable domain: DGGITQSPKYLFRKEGQNVTLSCEQNLNHDAMYWYRQDPGQGLRLIYYSQIVNDFQKGDIAEGYSVSREKKESFPLTVTSAQKNPTAFYLCASSIDSSYEQYFGPGTRLTVT.

The rearrangement links TRBV4-1 to TRBJ2-7; possible D gene TRBD2, 6 bases. The CDR3 runs to 17 residues. V shed 0 bases and J shed 0 bases, with 15 bases lying between them. CDR1 and CDR2 from the germline V gene are MGHRA and YSYEKL. CDR3 amino acids: CASSQDLGGFGSYEQYF. The CDR3 nucleotides read TGCGCCAGCAGCCAAGACCTCGGGGGTTTCGGCTCCTACGAGCAGTACTTC.

The CDR3 bases are TGTGCCAGCTCACCGGACAGGCCCTCGAACACTGAAGCTTTCTTT. Its protein is CASSPDRPSNTEAFF. The gene calls are TRBV18 and TRBJ1-1, with TRBD1 matching over 7 bases. CDR1 and CDR2 (germline): KGHSH, LQKENI. V lost 3 bases and J lost 1; bases outside the gene matches: 5. CDR3 length equals 15 residues.

The rearrangement joins TRBV15 to TRBJ1-1; weak D call: TRBD1 (6 bases). The CDR3 loop spans 15 amino acids. The V end was cut by 9 bases, the J end by 3 bases, with 20 bases between. Germline-derived CDR1 and CDR2 are LNHNV and YYDKDF (reference sequence). The CDR3 protein is CATHRGDTGYTEAFF. The CDR3 DNA is TGTGCCACTCACCGGGGTGATACAGGGTACACTGAAGCTTTCTTT.

This clonotype was found once. V gene TRBV20-1 combines with J gene TRBJ2-7, with 9 bases that match TRBD1. Germline-derived CDR1 and CDR2 are DFQATT and SNEGSKA (reference sequence). V lost 5 bases to trimming and J lost 6 bases; unmatched junction nucleotides: 8. CDR3 length: 13 amino acids. CDR3 DNA sequence: TGCAGTGCTCCACGACAGGGGGGGGGCGAGCAGTACTTC. Translated, it gives CSAPRQGGGEQYF.

Only a few counts were recorded for this clonotype. The V gene is TRBV6-5, the J gene TRBJ2-2, with TRBD2 identical over 11 bases. CDR1 MNHEY and CDR2 SVGAGI come from the germline V gene. V lost 7 bases and J lost 3; bases outside the gene matches: 7. This CDR3 has 16 amino acids. The CDR3, as DNA: TGTGCCAGCACCAGAACTAGCGGGAGTTACACCGGGGAGCTGTTTTTT. As protein: CASTRTSGSYTGELFF.

This CDR3 is CASSDGSPLHF. The CDR3 bases are TGTGCCAGCAGTGACGGGTCACCCCTCCACTTT. The rearrangement uses TRBV25-1 and TRBJ1-6, with D unresolved. CDR3 length: 11 residues. V shed 3 bases and J shed 10 bases, with 4 bases lying between them. CDR1 is MGHDK, CDR2 SYGVNS, per germline.

This clonotype was seen a handful of times. The chain combines TRBV28 with TRBJ1-6, with D tentatively TRBD1 (6 bases). Trimming removed 3 bases at V and 9 bases at J, with 9 bases between. This CDR3 is built from 13 residues. Looked up from germline, CDR1 is MDHEN and CDR2 is SYDVKM. The DNA for the CDR3 is TGTGCCAGCAGTTTCCGGGGGGCTTCACCCCTCCACTTT. Amino acids: CASSFRGASPLHF.

The sample holds a few counts of this clonotype. The V gene is TRBV7-3, the J gene TRBJ2-1; 9 bases match TRBD2. CDR3 length: 19 residues. V was pared by 4 bases and J by 7 bases, with 20 bases of the junction left unmatched. Germline V gene lookup returns CDR1 SGHTA and CDR2 FQGTGA. The DNA for the CDR3 is TGTGCCAGCAGCTATAATCCAATCGCAGTAGCGGGGGCGTGGAATGAGCAGTTCTTC. This codes for CASSYNPIAVAGAWNEQFF.

This clonotype was counted ten times or more. V and J are TRBV7-2 and TRBJ2-1; D gene ambiguous. Per the germline V gene, CDR1 is SGHTA and CDR2 is FQGNSA. Trimming removed 0 bases from V and 5 bases from J, with 5 bases in between. There are 13 residues in the CDR3. The CDR3 protein is CASSLARDNEQFF. CDR3 DNA: TGTGCCAGCAGCTTAGCCCGAGACAATGAGCAGTTCTTC.

The chain joins TRBV29-1 to TRBJ1-1, with 7 bases lining up with TRBD1. CDR3 length: 15 residues. Per germline, CDR1 SQVTM and CDR2 ANQGSEA. V gave up 5 bases and J gave up 1 base; unmatched junction bases: 10. CDR3 DNA: TGCAGCGTTCAAGGAGTTACAGGGGCGAACACTGAAGCTTTCTTT. As protein: CSVQGVTGANTEAFF.